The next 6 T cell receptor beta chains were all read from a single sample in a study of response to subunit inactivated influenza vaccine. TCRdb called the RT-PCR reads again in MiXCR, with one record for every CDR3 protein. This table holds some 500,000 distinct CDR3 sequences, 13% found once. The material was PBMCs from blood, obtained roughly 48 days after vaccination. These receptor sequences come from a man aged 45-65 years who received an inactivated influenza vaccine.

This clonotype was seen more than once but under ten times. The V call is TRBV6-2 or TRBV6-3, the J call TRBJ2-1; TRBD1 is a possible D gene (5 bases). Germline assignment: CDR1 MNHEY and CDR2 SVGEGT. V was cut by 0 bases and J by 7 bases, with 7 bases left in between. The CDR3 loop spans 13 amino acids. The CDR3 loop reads CASSYSAGNEQFF. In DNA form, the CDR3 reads TGTGCCAGCAGTTACTCAGCAGGGAATGAGCAGTTCTTC.

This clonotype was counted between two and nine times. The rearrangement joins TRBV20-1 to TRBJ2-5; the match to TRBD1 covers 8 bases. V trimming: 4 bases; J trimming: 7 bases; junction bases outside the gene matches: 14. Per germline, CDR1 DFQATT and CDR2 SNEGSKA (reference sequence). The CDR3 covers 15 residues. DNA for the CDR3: TGCAGTGCTATTGAAGTTGGGCAGGGGGCAGGGACCCAGTACTTC. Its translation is CSAIEVGQGAGTQYF.

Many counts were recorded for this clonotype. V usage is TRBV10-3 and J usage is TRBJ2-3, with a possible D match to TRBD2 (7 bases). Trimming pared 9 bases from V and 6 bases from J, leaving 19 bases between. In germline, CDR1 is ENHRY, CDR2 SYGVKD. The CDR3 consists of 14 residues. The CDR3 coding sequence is TGTGCCATAGGAGGGGGGGCAGATCCGGATACGCAGTATTTT. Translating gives CAIGGGADPDTQYF.

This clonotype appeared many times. The CDR3 DNA is TGTGCCAGCAGCTTAGAAGTCCCCCAACAAGAGACCCAGTACTTC. Translation gives CASSLEVPQQETQYF. The rearrangement uses TRBV7-6 and TRBJ2-5, with D uncertain. Trimming left V 1 base short and J 2 bases short, with 11 bases between. Germline CDR1 and CDR2: SGHVS and FNYEAQ. The CDR3 loop spans 15 amino acids.

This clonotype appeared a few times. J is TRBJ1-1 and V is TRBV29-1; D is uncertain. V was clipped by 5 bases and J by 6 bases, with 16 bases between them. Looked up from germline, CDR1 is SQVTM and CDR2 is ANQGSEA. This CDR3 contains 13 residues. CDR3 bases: TGCAGCGTTCGAGGGCGGTTTAGAGCTGAAGCTTTCTTT. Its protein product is CSVRGRFRAEAFF.

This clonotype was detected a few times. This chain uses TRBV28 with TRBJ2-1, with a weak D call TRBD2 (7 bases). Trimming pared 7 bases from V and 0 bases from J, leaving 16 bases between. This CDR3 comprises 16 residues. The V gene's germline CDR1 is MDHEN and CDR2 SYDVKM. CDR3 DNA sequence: TGTGCCAGCATACTAGGGGGGGGCCCCTCCTACAATGAGCAGTTCTTC. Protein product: CASILGGGPSYNEQFF.